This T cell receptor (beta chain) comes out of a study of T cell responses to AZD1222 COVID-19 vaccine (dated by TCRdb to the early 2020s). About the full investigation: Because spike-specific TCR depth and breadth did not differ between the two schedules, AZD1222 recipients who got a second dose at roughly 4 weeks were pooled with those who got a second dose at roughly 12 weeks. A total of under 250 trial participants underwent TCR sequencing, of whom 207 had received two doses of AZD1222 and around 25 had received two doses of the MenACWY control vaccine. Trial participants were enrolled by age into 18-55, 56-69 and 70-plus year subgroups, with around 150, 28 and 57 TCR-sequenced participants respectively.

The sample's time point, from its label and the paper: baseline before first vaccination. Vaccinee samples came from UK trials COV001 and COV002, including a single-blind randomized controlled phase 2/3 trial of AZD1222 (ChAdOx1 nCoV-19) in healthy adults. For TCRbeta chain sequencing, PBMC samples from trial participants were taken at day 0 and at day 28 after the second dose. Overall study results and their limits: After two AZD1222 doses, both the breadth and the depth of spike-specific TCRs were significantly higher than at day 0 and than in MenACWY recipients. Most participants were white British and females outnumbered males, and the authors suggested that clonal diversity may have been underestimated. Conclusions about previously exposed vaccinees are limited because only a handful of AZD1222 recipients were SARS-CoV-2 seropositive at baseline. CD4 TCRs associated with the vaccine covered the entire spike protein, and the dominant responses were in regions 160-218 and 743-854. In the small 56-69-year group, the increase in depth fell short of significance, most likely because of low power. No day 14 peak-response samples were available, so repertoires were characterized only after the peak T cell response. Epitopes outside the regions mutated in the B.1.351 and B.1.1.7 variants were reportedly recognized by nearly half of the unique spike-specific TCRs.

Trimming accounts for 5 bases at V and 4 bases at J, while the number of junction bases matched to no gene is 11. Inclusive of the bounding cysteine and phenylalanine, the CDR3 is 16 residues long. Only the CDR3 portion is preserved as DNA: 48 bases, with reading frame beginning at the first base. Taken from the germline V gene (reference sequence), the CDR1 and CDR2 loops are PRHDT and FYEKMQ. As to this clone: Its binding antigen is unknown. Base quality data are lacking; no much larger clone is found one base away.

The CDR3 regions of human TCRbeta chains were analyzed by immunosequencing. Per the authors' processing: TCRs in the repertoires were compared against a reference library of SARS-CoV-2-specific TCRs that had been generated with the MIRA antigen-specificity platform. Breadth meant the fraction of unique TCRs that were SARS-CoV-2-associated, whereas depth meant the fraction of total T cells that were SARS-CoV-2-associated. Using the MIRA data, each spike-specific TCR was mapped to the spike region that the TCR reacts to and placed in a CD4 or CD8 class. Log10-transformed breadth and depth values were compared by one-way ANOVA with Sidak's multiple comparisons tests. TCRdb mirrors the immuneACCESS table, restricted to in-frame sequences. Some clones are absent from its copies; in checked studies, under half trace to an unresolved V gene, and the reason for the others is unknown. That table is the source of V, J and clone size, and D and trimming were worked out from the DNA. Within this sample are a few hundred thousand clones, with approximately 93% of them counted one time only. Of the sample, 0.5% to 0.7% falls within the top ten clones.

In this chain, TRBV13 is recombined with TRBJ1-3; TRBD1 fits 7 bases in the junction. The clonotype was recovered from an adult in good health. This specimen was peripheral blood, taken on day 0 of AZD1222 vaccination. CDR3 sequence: CASSPPKGARGNTIYF. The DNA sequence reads TGTGCCAGCAGCCCCCCGAAGGGGGCGAGGGGAAACACCATATATTTT.